Here is one T cell receptor (beta chain) with its context. Its recognized antigen is unknown. No base qualities exist here, and no much larger clone lies one base off it. This record belongs to a study of cytotoxic CD8 clonotypes in ibrutinib-treated CLL (dated by TCRdb to the early 2020s). In the study overall: In this cohort, approximately 15 patients were treatment-naive and roughly 10 were relapsed/refractory, while roughly 17 had unmutated IGHV. Partial responses were observed in roughly 24 patients and complete responses in 2; after a median follow-up of about 69 months, remission was maintained in approximately 14 patients and progression was observed in approximately twelve. The response samples were drawn at a median of approximately twelve months into treatment, with a range of roughly 6 to 36 months. Cryopreserved peripheral blood mononuclear cells were collected at three points: before therapy, at response, and at either sustained remission or disease progression. Patients were still on ibrutinib when every remission and progressive disease sample was collected. Of the approximately 94 people in the trial, approximately 24 had longitudinal samples available. On average, each sample yielded 255,043 productive templates and tens of thousands of productive rearrangements. Findings and caveats that apply to the study as a whole: Sampling times were not matched between patients in sustained remission and patients whose disease was progressing, and lymph node repertoires were not examined. Clonality increased at ibrutinib response, stayed stable in sustained remission, and fell back toward baseline at progression. Public clonotypes were rare and either shrank or stayed stable during treatment, and the rise in clonality at ibrutinib response reflected expansion of private clonotypes. Baseline clonality was found to be higher than that of age-matched healthy donors and was strongly correlated with circulating CD8+ T-cell counts.

The time point label of this sample denotes: progressive disease on ibrutinib. For TCR beta library preparation, about 2 micrograms of genomic DNA were extracted from the cryopreserved PBMCs. Longitudinal blood samples from CLL patients on ibrutinib monotherapy were analyzed using high-throughput TCR beta sequencing. The patients were enrolled in a single-center, open-label phase 2 trial of ibrutinib monotherapy. On a MiSeq, deep resolution sequencing aimed for a depth between 1 in 1 million and 1 in 200,000 T cells, with each clonotype covered around 9.2x on average. The immunoSEQ hsTCRB Kit was used to generate the TCR beta libraries. As for how the authors treated the data: Data were analyzed with ImmunoSEQ Data Assistant and ImmunoSEQ Analyzer, with V, D and J genes assigned per IMGT definitions. Clonality was computed as one minus normalized Shannon entropy of productive rearrangement frequencies, ranging from 0 to 1. Public clonotype analysis was restricted to overrepresented clonotypes comprising at least 0.05% of each patient's repertoire. Repertoires from around 13 age-matched healthy donors in immuneACCESS were used as clonality controls. TCRdb provides this immuneACCESS table in a form limited to in-frame rearrangements. Some clones are lacking; in checked studies, under half of them reflect an unresolved V gene, and why the rest are absent is not known. The V and J calls and the clone size are those of that table, but D and trimming were determined from the DNA. This sample comprises roughly 300,000 clones, less than 85% of them detected only once. 5.6% of the sample is in the top ten clones.

The input for sequencing was PBMCs, taken at disease progression, from a patient treated with ibrutinib. The receptor's source is a human donor with chronic lymphocytic leukemia.

Here the CDR3 is given as CASSLEPISNYGYTF. Here is the DNA: TGTGCCAGCAGCTTAGAACCGATCTCTAACTATGGCTACACCTTC. The rearrangement combines TRBV13 with TRBJ1-2, with the D gene uncertain. V loses 1 base, J loses 0 bases, and the germline ends lie 9 bases apart. The CDR3 numbers 15 residues from cysteine through phenylalanine. CDR3 DNA only is kept here, 45 bases in frame from base 1. Looking up the germline V gene (reference sequence) yields CDR1 PRHDT and CDR2 FYEKMQ.